These 29 T cell receptor beta chains were all obtained from the same sample, sequenced in a study of T cell repertoires in cytomegalovirus infection. What these receptors recognize is not known. TCRdb processed the reads anew with MiXCR; each CDR3 protein has one entry. The sample holds around 500,000 distinct CDR3 sequences, approximately 46% seen once. The material sequenced was cultured PBMCs, taken from culture after CMV antigen stimulation. These receptors came from a human donor in good health (CMV status not recorded). Some clones in this sample may be carry-over from other donors' samples.

This clonotype was picked up a small number of times. The rearrangement joins TRBV7-2 to TRBJ1-5, with 9 bases matching TRBD1. V lost 5 bases to trimming and J lost 6 bases; unmatched junction nucleotides: 14. Germline-derived CDR1 and CDR2 are SGHTA and FQGNSA. There are 17 residues in the CDR3. The CDR3 region is CASSRSAGQGFGQPQHF. CDR3 bases: TGTGCCAGCAGCCGTTCAGCGGGACAGGGATTTGGTCAGCCCCAGCATTTT.

The rearrangement links TRBV7-2 to TRBJ2-3; TRBD2 matches at 8 bases. The junction had 6 bases not matched to a gene; V was cut back by 1 base and J by 3 bases. The CDR3 is made up of 16 amino acids. The germline CDR1 and CDR2 sequences are SGHTA and FQGNSA. CDR3 DNA: TGTGCCAGCAGCTTAGTAGGCGGGGGGTCTACAGATACGCAGTATTTT. Residues: CASSLVGGGSTDTQYF.

This clonotype showed up just a few times. This chain uses TRBV19 with TRBJ1-1; D ambiguous. Germline V gene data show CDR1 as LNHDA and CDR2 as SQIVND (reference sequence). The CDR3 is made up of 9 amino acids. The V gene lost 10 bases and the J gene lost 10 bases, with 10 bases spanning the gap. The CDR3 here is CATSMGAFF. The CDR3 DNA follows: TGTGCCACCTCCATGGGAGCTTTCTTT. The full variable domain, its missing parts supplied by reference TRBV19 and TRBJ1-1, is DGGITQSPKYLFRKEGQNVTLSCEQNLNHDAMYWYRQDPGQGLRLIYYSQIVNDFQKGDIAEGYSVSREKKESFPLTVTSAQKNPTAFYLCATSMGAFFGQGTRLTVV.

This clonotype was observed once. The chain recombines TRBV2 with TRBJ1-2; 7 bases match TRBD1. Trimming took 0 bases from V and 4 from J; bases not matched to a gene: 2. CDR1 is SNHLY and CDR2 is FYNNEI in the germline V gene. There are 14 residues in the CDR3. CDR3 coding DNA: TGTGCCAGCAGTGAAGCTGGACAGGTCTATGGCTACACCTTC. Its protein product is CASSEAGQVYGYTF.

As to this clonotype: One end of the junction fails to match germline, which may point to a read error. This chain joins TRBV5-3 and TRBJ1-1, with a possible D match to TRBD1 (6 bases). TRBV5-3 belongs to the ORF category, with a function that is uncertain. The CDR3 runs to 13 residues. Here the CDR3 DNA reads TGTGCCAGCAGCTTGTCCCCGGGGGGCGCGGCTTTCTTT. This gives the protein CASSLSPGGAAFF.

The V and J genes are TRBV7-2 and TRBJ1-1, with 8 nucleotides matching TRBD1. This CDR3 comprises 14 residues. Germline V CDR1 and CDR2: SGHTA, FQGNSA. The junction had 6 bases not matched to a gene; V was cut back by 5 bases and J by 4 bases. In nucleotides, the CDR3 is TGTGCCAGCAGCCCGACAGGGGTTCTCACTGAAGCTTTCTTT. Translating it yields CASSPTGVLTEAFF.

This clonotype occurred a few times. This chain uses TRBV6-6 with TRBJ2-3; D is possibly TRBD2 (5 bases). V lost 3 bases to trimming and J lost 1 base, with 8 bases between them. Looked up from germline, CDR1 is MNHNY and CDR2 is SVGAGI (reference sequence). CDR3 size: 14 residues. For the CDR3, the DNA is TGTGCCAGCAGTTATGGGAGCGGCACAGATACGCAGTATTTT. This sequence encodes CASSYGSGTDTQYF.

The chain is built from TRBV7-8 and TRBJ1-1; no reliable D call. From germline, CDR1 is SGHVS and CDR2 FQNEAQ. The CDR3 loop spans 13 amino acids. Deletions cut 2 bases from V and 6 bases from J, with 10 bases between. CDR3: CASSLLVVSEAFF. The CDR3 region has the DNA TGTGCCAGCAGCTTATTAGTTGTCTCTGAAGCTTTCTTT. The full variable domain, completed using reference TRBV7-8 and TRBJ1-1, is GAGVSQSPRYKVAKRGQDVALRCDPISGHVSLFWYQQALGQGPEFLTYFQNEAQLDKSGLPSDRFFAERPEGSVSTLKIQRTQQEDSAVYLCASSLLVVSEAFFGQGTRLTVV.

The V gene is TRBV12-3 or TRBV12-4, the J gene TRBJ1-2; D uncertain. The CDR3 is made up of 11 amino acids. Trimming left V 6 bases short and J 4 bases short, with 6 bases between. CDR3 bases: TGTGCCAGCAGCCGAAGCTATGGCTACACCTTC. Its protein is CASSRSYGYTF.

This clonotype appeared a few times. This chain connects TRBV5-4 to TRBJ2-5, with TRBD2 identical over 13 bases. The CDR3 spans 16 residues. In germline, CDR1 is SGHNT, CDR2 YYREEE (reference sequence). The V segment lost 4 bases and the J segment 4 bases; nucleotides outside the gene matches: 7. The CDR3 DNA reads TGTGCCAGCAGCACAAGGACTAGCGGGAGTGTAGAGACCCAGTACTTC. Amino acid sequence: CASSTRTSGSVETQYF. The full variable domain, its missing parts supplied by reference TRBV5-4 and TRBJ2-5, is ETGVTQSPTHLIKTRGQQVTLRCSSQSGHNTVSWYQQALGQGPQFIFQYYREEENGRGNFPPRFSGLQFPNYSSELNVNALELDDSALYLCASSTRTSGSVETQYFGPGTRLLVL.

The chain carries TRBV7-2 and TRBJ2-7; D gene unclear. Trimming left V 4 bases short and J 0 bases short, with 10 bases between. Per the germline V gene, CDR1 is SGHTA and CDR2 is FQGNSA. This CDR3 region has 14 residues. CDR3 sequence (DNA): TGTGCCAGCAGCTCACAACCGAGCTCCTACGAGCAGTACTTC. Protein product: CASSSQPSSYEQYF.

The chain couples TRBV7-2 to TRBJ2-1; D is perhaps TRBD1 (6 bases). Trimming removed 4 bases at V and 8 bases at J, with 12 bases between. The CDR3 contains 13 residues. CDR1 and CDR2 (germline): SGHTA, FQGNSA. CDR3 DNA sequence: TGTGCCAGCAGCTACAGGGTTCAGCATGAGCAGTTCTTC. Translation: CASSYRVQHEQFF.

In this sample, this clonotype turned up a few times. The chain is built from TRBV7-2 and TRBJ2-1; 10 bases are shared with TRBD2. Germline V gene sequence: CDR1 SGHTA, CDR2 FQGNSA. The CDR3 is 14 residues long. The V segment lost 3 bases and the J segment 10 bases; nucleotides outside the gene matches: 6. DNA for the CDR3: TGTGCCAGCAGCTTGAGCGGGAGGGCCGGGGAGCAGTTCTTC. As protein: CASSLSGRAGEQFF.

This clonotype was found a few times. The rearrangement uses TRBV7-2 and TRBJ2-5; D might be TRBD2 (7 bases). The germline CDR1 and CDR2 sequences are SGHTA and FQGNSA. This CDR3 spans 13 amino acids. V lost 8 bases, J lost 9 bases, and 19 bases lay in between. The CDR3: CASEGGSGTPQYF. The CDR3 DNA reads TGTGCCAGCGAGGGGGGGAGCGGGACACCCCAGTACTTC. Full variable domain (remainder filled in from reference TRBV7-2 and TRBJ2-5): GAGVSQSPSNKVTEKGKDVELRCDPISGHTALYWYRQSLGQGLEFLIYFQGNSAPDKSGLPSDRFSAERTGGSVSTLTIQRTQQEDSAVYLCASEGGSGTPQYFGPGTRLLVL.

V usage is TRBV20-1 and J usage is TRBJ2-7; D gene ambiguous. The V and J ends lost 4 bases and 3 bases respectively, with 13 bases between them. The CDR3 is 13 residues long. From germline, CDR1 is DFQATT and CDR2 SNEGSKA (reference sequence). CDR3 amino acids: CSATDQLGYEQYF. CDR3 DNA: TGCAGTGCTACGGATCAGTTGGGCTACGAGCAGTACTTC.

The chain carries TRBV27 and TRBJ1-1; maybe TRBD1 (6 bases). This CDR3 has 13 amino acids. The germline V and J ends were trimmed by 4 bases and 10 bases, with 16 bases remaining between them. In germline, CDR1 is MNHEY, CDR2 SMNVEV (reference sequence). Here the CDR3 DNA reads TGTGCCAGCAGTTGGGGTAAGGGGGGAGTAGCTTTCTTT. Its translation: CASSWGKGGVAFF.

This clonotype was counted only a few times. This chain links TRBV7-2 with TRBJ1-6; D may be TRBD1 (5 bases). The V and J ends lost 1 base and 6 bases respectively, with 16 bases between them. Looked up from germline, CDR1 is SGHTA and CDR2 is FQGNSA. The CDR3 is 17 residues long. This chain's CDR3 is CASSLGGGAVLNSPLHF. For the CDR3, the DNA is TGTGCCAGCAGCTTAGGTGGCGGGGCGGTCCTTAATTCACCCCTCCACTTT. Filled out from reference TRBV7-2 and TRBJ1-6, the complete variable domain reads GAGVSQSPSNKVTEKGKDVELRCDPISGHTALYWYRQSLGQGLEFLIYFQGNSAPDKSGLPSDRFSAERTGGSVSTLTIQRTQQEDSAVYLCASSLGGGAVLNSPLHFGNGTRLTVT.

The V and J genes are TRBV19 and TRBJ1-1; TRBD1 aligns across 8 bases. The CDR3 loop spans 13 amino acids. Germline V gives CDR1 LNHDA, CDR2 SQIVND (reference sequence). The junction had 6 bases not matched to a gene; V was cut back by 10 bases and J by 2 bases. CDR3 nucleotides: TGTGCCATTTCGGACAGGGCAAACACTGAAGCTTTCTTT. Protein sequence: CAISDRANTEAFF.

This clonotype was found a few times. The rearrangement links TRBV27 to TRBJ1-2; 9 bases align to TRBD1. The CDR3 spans 14 residues. V gave up 5 bases and J gave up 6 bases; unmatched junction bases: 7. Germline loops: CDR1 MNHEY, CDR2 SMNVEV (reference sequence). CDR3 coding DNA: TGTGCCAGCAGTCCCTACAGGGGGCTTAATGGCTACACCTTC. Protein product: CASSPYRGLNGYTF.

The chain is built from TRBV7-9 and TRBJ2-3; no definite D call. The CDR3 runs to 12 residues. Per the germline V gene, CDR1 is SEHNR and CDR2 is FQNEAQ (reference sequence). The V and J ends lost 4 bases and 6 bases respectively, with 8 bases between them. The chain's CDR3 is CASSSLWDTQYF. In nucleotides, the CDR3 is TGTGCCAGCAGCTCCTTGTGGGATACGCAGTATTTT. Full variable domain (outside the CDR3, taken from reference TRBV7-9 and TRBJ2-3): DTGVSQNPRHKITKRGQNVTFRCDPISEHNRLYWYRQTLGQGPEFLTYFQNEAQLEKSRLLSDRFSAERPKGSFSTLEIQRTEQGDSAMYLCASSSLWDTQYFGPGTRLTVL.

This chain uses TRBV7-2 with TRBJ2-7; 7 bases line up with TRBD2. The CDR3 totals 15 residues. The germline CDR1 and CDR2 sequences are SGHTA and FQGNSA. With 3 bases clipped from V and 2 bases from J, the junction kept 7 bases outside the gene matches. DNA for the CDR3: TGTGCCAGCAGCTTCGCTGGTAGCGGGCCCTACGAGCAGTACTTC. Encoded protein: CASSFAGSGPYEQYF.

This clonotype was seen only a few times. The chain combines TRBV7-6 with TRBJ1-4; TRBD1 matches at 11 bases. The J segment lost 7 bases and the V segment lost 2 bases, leaving 6 bases of the junction unmatched. In germline, CDR1 is SGHVS, CDR2 FNYEAQ. The CDR3 runs to 16 residues. CDR3 loop: CASSLPWTGGGEKLFF. CDR3 DNA sequence: TGTGCCAGCAGCTTACCATGGACAGGGGGCGGTGAAAAACTGTTTTTT.

Regarding this clonotype: Sequence at one end of the junction differs from germline and may be a read error. The chain combines TRBV27 with TRBJ1-1, with 7 bases aligning to TRBD1. Germline CDR1 MNHEY, CDR2 SMNVEV (reference sequence). This CDR3 spans 14 amino acids. CDR3 sequence (DNA): TGTGCCGGCAGTTTGGGACAGTCAAACACTGAAGCTTTCTTT. This translates into CAGSLGQSNTEAFF.

The chain links TRBV7-2 to TRBJ2-5; D call uncertain. CDR1 SGHTA and CDR2 FQGNSA come from the germline V gene. Trimming cost V 8 bases and J 6 bases, with 10 bases left between them. This CDR3 is built from 11 residues. The CDR3 nucleotides read TGTGCCAGCGAAATGGGAAAGACCCAGTACTTC. It codes for CASEMGKTQYF.

The J gene is TRBJ1-1, the V gene TRBV19; D might be TRBD1 (6 bases). CDR3 size: 17 residues. Germline CDR1 is LNHDA and CDR2 is SQIVND (reference sequence). V lost 6 bases and J 5 bases, leaving 25 bases between the germline ends. The CDR3 is CASSLSGGKKKTTEAFF. CDR3 nucleotides: TGTGCCAGTAGCCTGTCGGGGGGCAAAAAAAAAACAACTGAAGCTTTCTTT.

This clonotype was detected only a few times. The V and J genes are TRBV6-6 and TRBJ2-5, with 7 bases fitting TRBD1. Germline CDR1 and CDR2: MNHNY and SVGAGI (reference sequence). The CDR3 loop spans 14 amino acids. With 6 bases clipped from V and 2 bases from J, the junction kept 6 bases outside the gene matches. CDR3 in amino acids: CASRTGTAQETQYF. In nucleotides, the CDR3 is TGTGCCAGCAGGACCGGGACAGCTCAAGAGACCCAGTACTTC.

This chain uses TRBV7-9 with TRBJ2-3; TRBD1 or TRBD2 may be the D gene (5 bases each). CDR3 length equals 14 residues. The germline V gene has CDR1 SEHNR and CDR2 FQNEAQ (reference sequence). V was pared by 5 bases and J by 3 bases, with 12 bases between. CDR3 coding DNA: TGTGCCAGCAGCGAGCGGACAAGAACAGATACGCAGTATTTT. Encoded protein: CASSERTRTDTQYF. The entire variable domain, with the rest obtained from reference TRBV7-9 and TRBJ2-3, is as follows: DTGVSQNPRHKITKRGQNVTFRCDPISEHNRLYWYRQTLGQGPEFLTYFQNEAQLEKSRLLSDRFSAERPKGSFSTLEIQRTEQGDSAMYLCASSERTRTDTQYFGPGTRLTVL.

This rearrangement joins TRBV10-3 to TRBJ2-7; TRBD1 matches 7 bases. The CDR3 runs to 15 residues. Germline loops: CDR1 ENHRY, CDR2 SYGVKD. V shed 1 base and J 5 bases; nucleotides not matched to a gene: 8. In DNA, the CDR3 is TGTGCCATCAGTGAGTTTAGGGGGCTCGGGGACGAGCAGTACTTC. Its translation: CAISEFRGLGDEQYF.

The V and J genes are TRBV7-2 and TRBJ2-4; D is perhaps TRBD1 (6 bases). The CDR3 consists of 14 residues. Germline V CDR1 and CDR2: SGHTA, FQGNSA. V gave up 6 bases and J gave up 2 bases, with 11 bases separating them. For the CDR3, the DNA is TGTGCCAGCAGTCCCGGGACAACCAAAAACATTCAGTACTTC. It is translated as CASSPGTTKNIQYF. The complete variable domain, with remaining parts taken from reference TRBV7-2 and TRBJ2-4, reads GAGVSQSPSNKVTEKGKDVELRCDPISGHTALYWYRQSLGQGLEFLIYFQGNSAPDKSGLPSDRFSAERTGGSVSTLTIQRTQQEDSAVYLCASSPGTTKNIQYFGAGTRLSVL.